This entry lists 16 T cell receptor beta chains sequenced from one sample in a study of persistence of HIV-infected CD4 T cells. This nonspecific control used anti-CD3/anti-CD28 bead stimulation of CD4+ T cells. Sorting selected CD4+ T cells upregulating both CD40 ligand and CD69. What these receptors recognize is not known. The immunoSEQ assay was version 4, run in survey mode. Assay: immunoSEQ multiplex PCR; the TCRdb copy retains only in-frame clones and omits some. The table has 35,000 to 45,000 clones, roughly 87% seen once. The material sequenced was CD4+ T cells sorted from PBMCs after 18-hour stimulation, taken from a patient who received antiretroviral therapy. The origin of the receptors is an adult man with HIV who was CMV-seropositive.

The chain is built from TRBV5-6 and TRBJ2-3; 9 nucleotides align to TRBD2. This CDR3 comprises 17 residues. Germline V lookup: CDR1 SGHDT, CDR2 YYEEEE. V trimming: 0 bases; J trimming: 6 bases; junction bases outside the gene matches: 11. DNA of the CDR3: TGTGCCAGCAGCTTGGCGGGTCTGCGGGAGGGCCGGGATACGCAGTATTTT. It codes for CASSLAGLREGRDTQYF.

The chain recombines TRBV5-1 with TRBJ2-3; D not certain. There are 14 residues in the CDR3. Trimming left V 4 bases short and J 5 bases short, with 14 bases between. Germline CDR1 SGHRS, CDR2 YFSETQ. CDR3 residues: CASSVMDLRDTQYF. DNA of the CDR3: TGCGCCAGCAGCGTAATGGACCTGCGAGATACGCAGTATTTT.

DNA for the CDR3: TGTGCCAGCAGCTTAGGACAGGGTATGAACACTGAAGCTTTCTTT. Protein sequence: CASSLGQGMNTEAFF. The rearrangement uses TRBV11-1 and TRBJ1-1; 7 bases are a match to TRBD1. The germline V gene encodes CDR1 SGHAT and CDR2 FQDESV (reference sequence). The CDR3 loop spans 15 amino acids. The J segment lost 0 bases and the V segment lost 1 base, leaving 2 bases of the junction unmatched.

This chain joins TRBV5-5 and TRBJ2-7; D possibly corresponds to TRBD1 (6 bases). Trimming took off 2 bases at V and 2 bases at J, with 11 bases between the two ends. This CDR3 has 14 amino acids. From germline, CDR1 is SGHKS and CDR2 YYEKEE (reference sequence). The CDR3 loop reads CASSFSGHPYEQYF. As DNA, the CDR3 is TGTGCCAGCAGCTTTTCGGGACATCCCTACGAGCAGTACTTC.

This clone came up once. The gene calls are TRBV6-1 and TRBJ2-3, with TRBD2 as a possible D gene (6 bases). Trimming shortened V by 1 base and J by 4 bases, and 15 bases separated the two germline ends. CDR3 length: 16 amino acids. Germline lookup yields CDR1 MNHNS and CDR2 SASEGT. The CDR3 region has the DNA TGTGCCAGCAGTGAAGGTTTACGGGGGTTCCCAGATACGCAGTATTTT. Translating it yields CASSEGLRGFPDTQYF.

The chain couples TRBV18 to TRBJ1-1; 7 nucleotides line up with TRBD1. Germline CDR1 is KGHSH and CDR2 is LQKENI. The CDR3 has 16 amino acids. The trim removed 3 bases at V and 4 bases at J, leaving 11 bases unmatched. CDR3 nucleotides: TGTGCCAGCTCACCCCTCAGGGAGGGGGCAGGCACTGAAGCTTTCTTT. This encodes CASSPLREGAGTEAFF. The full variable domain, rest sourced from reference TRBV18 and TRBJ1-1, is NAGVMQNPRHLVRRRGQEARLRCSPMKGHSHVYWYRQLPEEGLKFMVYLQKENIIDESGMPKERFSAEFPKEGPSILRIQQVVRGDSAAYFCASSPLREGAGTEAFFGQGTRLTVV.

The V call is TRBV29-1, the J call TRBJ2-3; TRBD2 is a possible D gene (6 bases). The CDR3 extends over 12 amino acids. From germline, CDR1 is SQVTM and CDR2 ANQGSEA. Trimming removed 4 bases at V and 3 bases at J, with 8 bases between. CDR3 DNA: TGCAGCGTTGCCGGGACTACAGATACGCAGTATTTT. It encodes CSVAGTTDTQYF.

The rearrangement uses TRBV6-5 and TRBJ1-5; weak D call: TRBD1 (5 bases). V gave up 8 bases and J gave up 2 bases, with 7 bases separating them. Germline V gene sequence: CDR1 MNHEY, CDR2 SVGAGI. The CDR3 is made up of 12 amino acids. The chain's CDR3 is CASRDGNQPQHF. The CDR3 DNA follows: TGTGCCAGCCGGGACGGCAATCAGCCCCAGCATTTT.

The chain is built from TRBV6-5 and TRBJ1-2, with D uncertain. Looked up from germline, CDR1 is MNHEY and CDR2 is SVGAGI. The length of the CDR3 is 13 residues. V shed 7 bases and J shed 4 bases, with 13 bases lying between them. The CDR3 DNA reads TGTGCCAGCACCAGGCATCTAACCTATGGCTACACCTTC. Translating gives CASTRHLTYGYTF.

This clone was observed a handful of times. V gene TRBV10-3 combines with J gene TRBJ1-2; D possibly corresponds to TRBD1 (5 bases). The germline gives CDR1 ENHRY, CDR2 SYGVKD. V gave up 6 bases and J gave up 3 bases, with 5 bases separating them. CDR3 length: 11 amino acids. In nucleotides, the CDR3 is TGTGCCATCAGCAGGGACTATGGCTACACCTTC. Amino acid sequence: CAISRDYGYTF.

The rearrangement uses TRBV5-6 and TRBJ1-2, with 7 bases fitting TRBD1. This CDR3 region has 16 residues. The germline V gene has CDR1 SGHDT and CDR2 YYEEEE. With V trimmed by 1 base and J by 3 bases, 9 bases remained unmatched. In DNA, the CDR3 is TGTGCCAGCAGCTTGCTGACAGGGAGGATTGACTATGGCTACACCTTC. Amino acid sequence: CASSLLTGRIDYGYTF.

The chain's CDR3 is CSVQGQQETQYF. The CDR3 DNA reads as TGCAGCGTCCAGGGGCAGCAAGAGACCCAGTACTTC. The chain recombines TRBV29-1 with TRBJ2-5; the D gene is possibly TRBD1 (6 bases). This CDR3 is 12 amino acids long. With 6 bases removed from V and 2 bases from J, the gap between germline ends came to 10 bases. Looked up from germline, CDR1 is SQVTM and CDR2 is ANQGSEA.

The V gene is TRBV20-1, the J gene TRBJ1-4; D unresolved. V was clipped by 5 bases and J by 7 bases, with 8 bases between them. The CDR3 covers 11 residues. Germline CDR1 is DFQATT and CDR2 is SNEGSKA (reference sequence). The CDR3 here is CSAGGGEKLFF. The CDR3 DNA reads TGCAGTGCTGGCGGCGGTGAAAAACTGTTTTTT.

Only a few counts were recorded for this clone. The CDR3 region has the DNA TGTGCCAGCAGCCCCTTACAGGGACAGGGGGGTTCACCCCTCCACTTT. This gives the protein CASSPLQGQGGSPLHF. The rearrangement links TRBV5-5 to TRBJ1-6, with 11 bases lining up with TRBD1. Germline assignment: CDR1 SGHKS and CDR2 YYEKEE (reference sequence). The CDR3 sequence is 16 residues long. Trimming removed 4 bases from V and 9 bases from J; junction bases left unmatched: 9. The full variable domain, completed using reference TRBV5-5 and TRBJ1-6, is DAGVTQSPTHLIKTRGQQVTLRCSPISGHKSVSWYQQVLGQGPQFIFQYYEKEERGRGNFPDRFSARQFPNYSSELNVNALLLGDSALYLCASSPLQGQGGSPLHFGNGTRLTVT.

This clone was counted between two and nine times. This chain joins TRBV4-3 and TRBJ1-1; tentative D call: TRBD1 (5 bases). V was trimmed by 2 bases and J by 6 bases, leaving 13 bases between them. Germline V lookup: CDR1 LGHNA, CDR2 YSLEER. CDR3 length: 14 amino acids. CDR3 loop: CASSQISGLAEAFF. Here the CDR3 DNA reads TGCGCCAGCAGCCAAATTTCAGGGCTTGCTGAAGCTTTCTTT.

The chain couples TRBV18 to TRBJ2-3; TRBD2 agrees at 9 bases. From germline, CDR1 is KGHSH and CDR2 LQKENI. CDR3 length: 16 residues. The J segment lost 4 bases and the V segment lost 3 bases, leaving 8 bases of the junction unmatched. The DNA for the CDR3 is TGTGCCAGCTCACCGACTAGCGGAGCCCTCGCAGATACGCAGTATTTT. Protein: CASSPTSGALADTQYF.